This T cell receptor (beta chain) was identified during a study of blood T cell repertoires in COVID-19. Study-wide context: There were acute and convalescent COVID-19 samples, and they came from the United States, Italy and Spain.

In the original workflow: By means of reference gene primer amplification, nucleated cell counts were estimated. This table comes from immunoSEQ multiplex PCR, and its TCRdb copy is limited to in-frame clones, with some not included. Clonal size and the V and J genes are those of that table, whereas D and trimming came from the DNA. The data show roughly 230,000 clones, about 85% seen once. The germline V gene encodes CDR1 SGHDN and CDR2 FVKESK. This CDR3 has 16 amino acids. V was clipped by 0 bases and J by 5 bases, with 14 bases between them. The receptor's source is a woman of 80 years or more with COVID-19, enrolled during active disease. This chain links TRBV14 with TRBJ2-1; D is undetermined. Material for sequencing was peripheral blood. The CDR3 sequence: CASSQDRQRIHNEQFF. The CDR3 bases are TGTGCCAGCAGCCAAGATCGGCAGAGGATTCACAATGAGCAGTTCTTC.